This TCR beta chain was recovered during a study of PD-L1 blockade in urothelial cancer. Study-level information: At some point between 2013 and 2014, patients got going on atezolizumab, taking 1,200 mg intravenously every 3 weeks.

Specified time point: pretreatment peripheral blood. This clone was counted a single time. The V end lost 3 bases, the J end lost 3 bases, and 12 bases lay between the germline ends. CDR1 is MNHNS and CDR2 is SASEGT in the germline V gene. CDR3 size: 14 residues. Data came from immunoSEQ multiplex PCR; TCRdb stores just in-frame clones and leaves some out. This sample has about 63,000 clones, with roughly 79% found just once. The receptor was isolated from a man between 65 and 79 years old with urothelial cancer. This chain uses TRBV6-1 with TRBJ2-7; D possibly corresponds to TRBD2 (6 bases). The sample in question was PBMCs, obtained around atezolizumab (anti-PD-L1) treatment. In nucleotides, the CDR3 is TGTGCCAGCAGTGAGGGAGGCTTGATCTACGAGCAGTACTTC. It specifies CASSEGGLIYEQYF.